These 9 T cell receptor beta chains originate from one sample sequenced in a study of blood T cell repertoires in COVID-19. Using immunoSEQ multiplex PCR, the repertoire was profiled, and TCRdb retains in-frame clones only, with some absent. This sample has more than 100,000 clones, with approximately 90% found just once. The sample consisted of peripheral blood. The source is a man in his forties or fifties with acute or convalescent COVID-19.

The chain joins TRBV25-1 to TRBJ2-1; tentatively, D is TRBD1 (5 bases). V dropped 3 bases and J dropped 5 bases, with 17 bases sitting between them. The CDR3 is 16 amino acids. Looked up from germline, CDR1 is MGHDK and CDR2 is SYGVNS. The CDR3 sequence: CASSEDGHPSHNEQFF. CDR3 in DNA: TGTGCCAGCAGTGAGGACGGACACCCGAGCCACAATGAGCAGTTCTTC.

This clone occurred once. The CDR3 DNA follows: TGTGCCAGCAGTTTAAGGGGGGGGAGGAGGGACCAGCCCCAGCATTTT. Translation: CASSLRGGRRDQPQHF. The chain links TRBV28 to TRBJ1-5; D is possibly TRBD1 (6 bases). Per germline, CDR1 MDHEN and CDR2 SYDVKM. This CDR3 has 16 amino acids. V was pared by 2 bases and J by 7 bases, with 18 bases between.

This sequence joins TRBV5-1 and TRBJ2-3; 11 positions match TRBD2. Germline V gene lookup returns CDR1 SGHRS and CDR2 YFSETQ. CDR3 length equals 18 residues. V trimming: 3 bases; J trimming: 7 bases; junction bases outside the gene matches: 16. CDR3 protein: CASSSRTFSGGARNTQYF. The CDR3 DNA sequence: TGCGCCAGCAGCTCCCGAACCTTTAGCGGGGGGGCCCGAAATACGCAGTATTTT.

The V and J genes are TRBV27 and TRBJ2-2, with TRBD2 identical over 12 bases. The CDR3 length is 17 residues. The germline gives CDR1 MNHEY, CDR2 SMNVEV (reference sequence). With 5 bases clipped from V and 7 bases from J, the junction kept 11 bases outside the gene matches. The CDR3 nucleotides read TGTGCCAGCAGTGTACCGACTAGCGGGAGTATTATCGGGGAGCTGTTTTTT. Its protein is CASSVPTSGSIIGELFF.

The CDR3 nucleotides read TGTGCCAGCAGCCAAGCCCCGCGGGGAGCCTACGAGCAGTACTTC. Translating it yields CASSQAPRGAYEQYF. This sequence joins TRBV3-1 (or the pseudogene TRBV3-2) and TRBJ2-7, with D perhaps matching TRBD2 (6 bases). Germline lookup yields CDR1 LGHDT and CDR2 YNNKEL (reference sequence). V was trimmed by 1 base and J by 2 bases, leaving 12 bases between them. This CDR3 is 15 amino acids long.

This chain uses TRBV18 with TRBJ1-1; 11 positions agree with TRBD1. The CDR3 runs 15 residues. V trimming: 6 bases; J trimming: 1 base; junction bases outside the gene matches: 4. The germline CDR1 and CDR2 sequences are KGHSH and LQKENI. The CDR3 here is CASSGQGASNTEAFF. The CDR3 coding sequence is TGTGCCAGCTCCGGACAGGGGGCGTCGAACACTGAAGCTTTCTTT.

The chain uses TRBV29-1 and TRBJ2-7; unclear D gene. With 5 bases removed from V and 2 bases from J, the gap between germline ends came to 10 bases. This CDR3 is built from 12 residues. Per the germline V gene, CDR1 is SQVTM and CDR2 is ANQGSEA. This chain's CDR3 is CSVQIHTYEQYF. As DNA, the CDR3 is TGCAGCGTTCAGATACATACCTACGAGCAGTACTTC.

A single count supports this clone. The genes are TRBV3-1 (or the pseudogene TRBV3-2) and TRBJ1-3; TRBD1 aligns across 9 bases. The V gene end was trimmed by 3 bases and the J gene end by 3 bases; junction bases not matched to a gene: 3. Germline lookup yields CDR1 LGHDT and CDR2 YNNKEL (reference sequence). There are 15 residues in the CDR3. CDR3 sequence (DNA): TGTGCCAGCAGCCACCGGACAGGGGTTGGAAACACCATATATTTT. Its protein is CASSHRTGVGNTIYF.

The CDR3 DNA is TGTGCCATCAGTGAGTCGTTCCCAGGGGTTGGAAACACCATATATTTT. Its protein product is CAISESFPGVGNTIYF. This chain uses TRBV10-3 with TRBJ1-3; TRBD1 might be the D (6 bases). Germline-derived CDR1 and CDR2 are ENHRY and SYGVKD. This CDR3 is built from 16 residues. Trimming took 0 bases from V and 3 from J, leaving 12 bases between them.